This is a list of T cell receptor beta chains from one sample in a study of blood T cell repertoires in COVID-19. TCRdb's table, derived via immunoSEQ multiplex PCR, lists solely in-frame clones and lacks some. Found here are hundreds of thousands of clones, 70% to 90% of them singletons; the top ten hold approximately 9.4%. The sample consisted of PBMCs or T cells enriched from blood (not recorded which). The receptor set was obtained from a middle-aged woman who had recovered from COVID-19. Both conserved end residues are part of each CDR3. A D gene is named only where the DNA matches it firmly. Size is stated for part of the rows, as once, few or many counts, or as a class when the clone is expanded.

clone size: -; V gene: TRBV2; J gene: TRBJ2-7; D gene: TRBD1; CDR3 DNA: TGTGCCAGCAGTGTCGAACAGGGGGGCTCCTACGAGCAGTACTTC; CDR3 protein: CASSVEQGGSYEQYF
clone size: few; V gene: TRBV7-3; J gene: TRBJ1-1; D gene: -; CDR3 DNA: TGTGCCAGCAGCCAACTCCCCTCGACAGGCGCGTGGAACACTGAAGCTTTCTTT; CDR3 protein: CASSQLPSTGAWNTEAFF
clone size: -; V gene: TRBV7-2; J gene: TRBJ2-7; D gene: -; CDR3 DNA: TGTGCCAGCAGCTCGAACCCGGGAACCTACGAGCAGTACTTC; CDR3 protein: CASSSNPGTYEQYF
clone size: -; V gene: TRBV11-2; J gene: TRBJ2-1; D gene: -; CDR3 DNA: TGTGCCAGCAGCTTAGTCTTGGCCAACAATGAGCAGTTCTTC; CDR3 protein: CASSLVLANNEQFF
clone size: -; V gene: TRBV5-6; J gene: TRBJ2-3; D gene: -; CDR3 DNA: TGTGCCAGCAGCTTGCTAGGGGCCGGGGATACGCAGTATTTT; CDR3 protein: CASSLLGAGDTQYF
clone size: -; V gene: TRBV5-4; J gene: TRBJ1-1; D gene: -; CDR3 DNA: TGTGCCAGCAGCCGACAGGTTACTATGAACACTGAAGCTTTCTTT; CDR3 protein: CASSRQVTMNTEAFF
clone size: -; V gene: TRBV10-3; J gene: TRBJ1-4; D gene: -; CDR3 DNA: TGTGCCATCAGTGAGTCGTCGGTGGGGACTGCAACTAATGAAAAACTGTTTTTT; CDR3 protein: CAISESSVGTATNEKLFF
clone size: -; V gene: TRBV28; J gene: TRBJ2-7; D gene: -; CDR3 DNA: TGTGCCAGCAGTTTATCCCCCGGGGCCTACGAGCAGTACTTC; CDR3 protein: CASSLSPGAYEQYF
clone size: -; V gene: TRBV7-3; J gene: TRBJ2-7; D gene: TRBD2; CDR3 DNA: TGTGCCAGCAGTCCCGGGACTAGCGGCGACGAGCAGTACTTC; CDR3 protein: CASSPGTSGDEQYF
clone size: -; V gene: TRBV5-1; J gene: TRBJ2-3; D gene: TRBD2; CDR3 DNA: TGCGCCAGCAGCTTGGAGAAGCGGGACACAGATACGCAGTATTTT; CDR3 protein: CASSLEKRDTDTQYF
clone size: -; V gene: TRBV5-1; J gene: TRBJ1-2; D gene: -; CDR3 DNA: TGCGCCAGCAGCCTCGACGGAGCTAACTATGGCTACACCTTC; CDR3 protein: CASSLDGANYGYTF
clone size: -; V gene: TRBV19; J gene: TRBJ1-1; D gene: -; CDR3 DNA: TGTGCCAGTAGTATAGGGCCAGGGTTAGAAGCTTTCTTT; CDR3 protein: CASSIGPGLEAFF
clone size: -; V gene: TRBV11-2; J gene: TRBJ2-2; D gene: TRBD2; CDR3 DNA: TGTGCCAGCAGCTCGGTGGGACTAGCGGGTTGGACGGGGGAGCTGTTTTTT; CDR3 protein: CASSSVGLAGWTGELFF
clone size: -; V gene: TRBV29-1; J gene: TRBJ1-1; D gene: -; CDR3 DNA: TGCAGCGTTGCCCAGGTCACTGAAGCTTTCTTT; CDR3 protein: CSVAQVTEAFF
clone size: -; V gene: TRBV2; J gene: TRBJ2-3; D gene: TRBD2; CDR3 DNA: TGTGCCAGCAGTCCCTTCGCGGCGGGGGGCCGCACAGATACGCAGTATTTT; CDR3 protein: CASSPFAAGGRTDTQYF
clone size: -; V gene: TRBV14; J gene: TRBJ1-2; D gene: -; CDR3 DNA: TGTGCCAGCAGCCAAGATGACAGGTGGCCGATCGGCTACACCTTC; CDR3 protein: CASSQDDRWPIGYTF
clone size: -; V gene: TRBV30; J gene: TRBJ2-7; D gene: -; CDR3 DNA: TGTGCCTGGACACAGGGAAAGGTCTCCGAGCAGTACTTC; CDR3 protein: CAWTQGKVSEQYF
clone size: -; V gene: TRBV11-2; J gene: TRBJ2-5; D gene: -; CDR3 DNA: TGTGCCAGCAGCTTAGCCAGGGTGGAGACCCAGTACTTC; CDR3 protein: CASSLARVETQYF
clone size: -; V gene: TRBV7-2; J gene: TRBJ2-1; D gene: -; CDR3 DNA: TGTGCCAGCAGCTTAGCGGGGGCCAACAATGAGCAGTTCTTC; CDR3 protein: CASSLAGANNEQFF
clone size: once; V gene: TRBV19; J gene: TRBJ2-1; D gene: -; CDR3 DNA: TGTGCCAGCCGGGACTCTAGCTCCTACAATGAGCAGTTCTTC; CDR3 protein: CASRDSSSYNEQFF
clone size: few; V gene: TRBV29-1; J gene: TRBJ1-6; D gene: TRBD1; CDR3 DNA: TGCAGCGTAGGGACAGACGTAGGTTCACCCCTCCACTTT; CDR3 protein: CSVGTDVGSPLHF
clone size: -; V gene: TRBV7-3; J gene: TRBJ2-7; D gene: -; CDR3 DNA: TGTGCCAGCAGCTTAGGTGGGCTGGGCTACGAGCAGTACTTC; CDR3 protein: CASSLGGLGYEQYF
clone size: -; V gene: TRBV19; J gene: TRBJ2-7; D gene: -; CDR3 DNA: TGTGCCAGTAGTATAGAAGGGGCCTATACCTACGAGCAGTACTTC; CDR3 protein: CASSIEGAYTYEQYF
clone size: -; V gene: TRBV11-2; J gene: TRBJ1-3; D gene: -; CDR3 DNA: TGTGCCAGCAGCTTGGGGGCGGGTGGAAACACCATATATTTT; CDR3 protein: CASSLGAGGNTIYF
clone size: -; V gene: TRBV15; J gene: TRBJ1-1; D gene: -; CDR3 DNA: TGTGCCACCAGCAGAGGGGGGCAGGTGAACACTGAAGCTTTCTTT; CDR3 protein: CATSRGGQVNTEAFF
clone size: -; V gene: TRBV7-3; J gene: TRBJ2-3; D gene: TRBD2; CDR3 DNA: TGTGCCAGCAGTCCTGGGTTGCGGGGGACAGATACGCAGTATTTT; CDR3 protein: CASSPGLRGTDTQYF
clone size: -; V gene: TRBV6-5; J gene: TRBJ1-5; D gene: TRBD1; CDR3 DNA: TGTGCCAGCAGTAGGACAGGGGGCGGCAATCAGCCCCAGCATTTT; CDR3 protein: CASSRTGGGNQPQHF
clone size: -; V gene: TRBV19; J gene: TRBJ2-2; D gene: -; CDR3 DNA: TGTGCCAGTGCCCCAGGGCTCGGATACACCGGGGAGCTGTTTTTT; CDR3 protein: CASAPGLGYTGELFF